This T cell receptor beta chain was captured by sequencing in a study of low-dose radiotherapy and immunotherapy resistance in tumors. Study-wide background: Treatment of Cohort 2 consisted of 1 Gy per fraction every two weeks, amounting to 13 Gy over 26 weeks. At a dose of 200 mg/m2, intravenous cyclophosphamide was given every two weeks, one day before radiation and immunotherapy. Patients took oral aspirin 300 mg daily for four cycles from cycle 1 day 1.

With TRAV- and TRBV-specific primers, first-strand cDNA was made, covering the alpha and beta chains. Using a constant-region primer together with a V-primer adapter, TCRs were subjected to roughly 20 PCR cycles of amplification. TCRdb recomputed calls from the reads with MiXCR, one row per CDR3 protein. The sample has roughly 17,000 distinct CDR3 sequences, around two thirds seen once. As their treatment, donors received nivolumab, ipilimumab, aspirin, low-dose cyclophosphamide and low-dose radiotherapy. After removal of 3 bases from V and 5 bases from J, the junction contained 2 bases not matched to a gene. The CDR3 length is 13 residues. Germline values: CDR1 KGHSH, CDR2 LQKENI.

The chain links TRBV18 to TRBJ2-5, with 8 nucleotides matching TRBD2. The receptor's source is a human donor with advanced metastatic prostate, ovarian, gallbladder or colorectal cancer (not recorded which). This table probably holds off-target reads from a library built for another chain. CDR3 coding DNA: TGTGCCAGCTCACCGACTAGCGCCGAGACCCAGTACTTC. Its translation is CASSPTSAETQYF.